Below are 7 T cell receptor beta chains sequenced from a single sample in a study of beta chain features in type 1 diabetes. Expressed TCRB transcripts were sequenced because the entire RNA isolate underwent reverse transcription. Profiling relied on immunoSEQ multiplex PCR, and the TCRdb table lists in-frame clones only, not all of them. Here the sample spans hundreds of thousands of clones, roughly 31% being singletons. Sequencing was done on a sample of naive CD4+ T cells from blood. All receptors derive from a man between 18 and 35 years old in good health.

The V gene is TRBV30, the J gene TRBJ1-2, with 12 positions matching TRBD1. The V segment lost 5 bases and the J segment 8 bases; nucleotides outside the gene matches: 9. Looked up from germline, CDR1 is GTSNPN and CDR2 is SVGIG (reference sequence). This CDR3 region has 14 residues. The DNA of the CDR3 is TGTGCCTGGGACCGGGACAGGGGGCGCGGAGGCTACACCTTC. Translating gives CAWDRDRGRGGYTF.

This chain uses TRBV5-1 with TRBJ2-7; no clear D. Per the germline V gene, CDR1 is SGHRS and CDR2 is YFSETQ. This CDR3 has 13 residues. Trimming cost V 6 bases and J 0 bases, with 10 bases left between them. The CDR3 loop is CASTTESSYEQYF. CDR3 sequence (DNA): TGCGCCAGCACAACAGAGAGCTCCTACGAGCAGTACTTC.

The chain uses TRBV29-1 and TRBJ2-4; D tentatively reads TRBD1 or TRBD2 (5 bases each). The V end lost 3 bases, the J end lost 5 bases, and 8 bases lay between the germline ends. CDR3 size: 12 residues. The V gene's germline CDR1 is SQVTM and CDR2 ANQGSEA. The CDR3 is CSVDLGENIQYF. The CDR3 DNA follows: TGCAGCGTTGATCTGGGGGAAAACATTCAGTACTTC.

The chain recombines TRBV30 with TRBJ1-2, with D perhaps matching TRBD1 (6 bases). The CDR3 runs to 14 residues. The germline CDR1 and CDR2 sequences are GTSNPN and SVGIG (reference sequence). Trimming stripped 2 bases from V and 4 bases from J, with 14 bases between. This CDR3 is CAWSSNRVSYGYTF. DNA for the CDR3: TGTGCCTGGAGTTCAAACAGGGTTTCCTATGGCTACACCTTC.

This clone was picked up a small number of times. The J gene is TRBJ2-1, the V gene TRBV28; 10 positions agree with TRBD2. V shed 4 bases, J shed 0 bases, and the junction held 0 bases outside the gene matches. This CDR3 spans 15 amino acids. Per the germline V gene, CDR1 is MDHEN and CDR2 is SYDVKM. The CDR3 DNA sequence: TGTGCCAGCAGTTCTAGCGGGAGCTCCTACAATGAGCAGTTCTTC. Protein product: CASSSSGSSYNEQFF.

This clone has a handful of counts. This sequence joins TRBV7-9 and TRBJ2-7, with D possibly TRBD2 on 6 matching bases. Germline CDR1 SEHNR, CDR2 FQNEAQ (reference sequence). This CDR3 is built from 13 residues. Trimming took off 3 bases at V and 3 bases at J, with 9 bases between the two ends. CDR3 in amino acids: CASSFGGDYEQYF. The CDR3 coding sequence is TGTGCCAGCAGCTTTGGAGGGGACTACGAGCAGTACTTC.

The chain carries TRBV29-1 and TRBJ2-1; D remains unclear. Germline-derived CDR1 and CDR2 are SQVTM and ANQGSEA. Deletions cut 3 bases from V and 6 bases from J, with 12 bases between. The CDR3 is 13 residues long. The CDR3 loop is CSVDSVLGNEQFF. The DNA of the CDR3 is TGCAGCGTTGACTCAGTTTTGGGCAATGAGCAGTTCTTC.